This TCR beta chain emerged from a study of T-cell memory formation after mild COVID-19. Whole-study results and caveats: That cross-reactive memory joined was suggested by some responding clones appearing in pre-infection memory. Mostly located in CM and EM were contracting CD4+ clones, with contracting CD8+ clones located in EMRA.

TCRdb itself ran the 5' RACE reads through MiXCR, one entry per CDR3 protein. The sample records 100,000 to 120,000 distinct CDR3 sequences, 20% to 25% being singletons. A remark on this clonotype: The antigen is undetermined.

The sequenced material came from PBMCs or a T cell subset sorted from them (not recorded which). The receptor's source is a man in his late teens or twenties who had mild COVID-19 (a few samples of this study predate the infection). Cell type and time point are not known.

For the CDR3, the DNA is TGCGCCAGCAGCCCCGCAGTCCTCACGAACACTGAAGCTTTCTTT. Translating it yields CASSPAVLTNTEAFF. The V gene is TRBV5-1, the J gene TRBJ1-1; D ambiguous. V lost 4 bases and J 1 base, leaving 14 bases between the germline ends. Germline V gives CDR1 SGHRS, CDR2 YFSETQ. The CDR3 extends over 15 amino acids.